This TCR beta chain was documented in a study of T cells in Graves' hyperthyroidism and ophthalmopathy. Study at large: Peripheral blood was obtained at initial diagnosis, preceding any treatment.

Ten or more counts support this clonotype. In germline, CDR1 is SGHRS, CDR2 YFSETQ. Trimming pared 0 bases from V and 3 bases from J, leaving 13 bases between. The CDR3 sequence is 16 residues long. Amplified TCR beta CDR3 regions came from RNA transcripts. TCR CDR3 regions were first amplified by RT-PCR with HTBI primers. MiXCR, run by TCRdb on the multiplex PCR reads, gives a single entry per CDR3 protein. Here the sample spans approximately 400,000 distinct CDR3 sequences, about 14% being singletons. The V call is TRBV5-1, the J call TRBJ1-5; D possibly corresponds to TRBD1 (6 bases). Sequenced sample: blood. This sequence originates from a man aged 25-45 years with Graves' hyperthyroidism that later progressed to Graves' ophthalmopathy. The CDR3 nucleotides read TGCGCCAGCAGCTTGGTGGCAGGGGCCCCCAATCAGCCCCAGCATTTT. Amino acids: CASSLVAGAPNQPQHF.